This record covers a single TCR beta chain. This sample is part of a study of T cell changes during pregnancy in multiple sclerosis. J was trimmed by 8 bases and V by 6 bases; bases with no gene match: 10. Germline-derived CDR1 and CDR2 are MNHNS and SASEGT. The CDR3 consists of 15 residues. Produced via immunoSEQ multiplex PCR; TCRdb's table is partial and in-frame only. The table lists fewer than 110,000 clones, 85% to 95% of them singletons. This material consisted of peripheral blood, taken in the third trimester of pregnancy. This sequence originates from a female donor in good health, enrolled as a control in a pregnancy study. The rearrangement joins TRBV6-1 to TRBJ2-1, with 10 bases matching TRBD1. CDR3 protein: CASRVDRGQGDEQFF. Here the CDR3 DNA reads TGTGCCAGCAGGGTAGACAGGGGGCAGGGCGATGAGCAGTTCTTC.